The 12 T cell receptor beta chains below all came from one sample that was sequenced in a study of regulatory T cells in long-lasting Graves disease. Time point of the sample: persistent/refractory GD, antithyroid drugs over 5 years with positive TRAb. Isolated PBMC RNA provided the starting material for the TCR library. Libraries of TCR beta came from iRepertoire HTBI primers plus Arm-PCR of CDR3 regions. MiXCR, run by TCRdb on the multiplex PCR reads, gives a single entry per CDR3 protein. Of 420,000 or so distinct CDR3 sequences listed, about 25% are singletons. The sample was peripheral blood mononuclear cells (PBMCs), taken when the disease was refractory, from a patient treated with antithyroid drugs. These receptors originate from a female donor with Graves disease.

This clonotype turned up a few times. This sequence joins TRBV2 and TRBJ2-7, with 9 bases matching TRBD1. The CDR3 totals 14 residues. Germline CDR1 is SNHLY and CDR2 is FYNNEI. Trimming cost V 4 bases and J 4 bases; bases outside gene matches: 5. CDR3 amino acids: CASSAHGTGYEQYF. The CDR3 nucleotides read TGTGCCAGCAGTGCACACGGGACAGGGTACGAGCAGTACTTC.

This clonotype was picked up a small number of times. The gene calls are TRBV5-1 and TRBJ1-3; unclear D gene. From germline, CDR1 is SGHRS and CDR2 YFSETQ. This CDR3 is 14 amino acids long. Trimming shortened V by 0 bases and J by 1 base, and 5 bases separated the two germline ends. The DNA for the CDR3 is TGCGCCAGCAGCTTGGAAGCATCTGGAAACACCATATATTTT. It codes for CASSLEASGNTIYF.

This clonotype was observed at least ten times. The rearrangement joins TRBV28 to TRBJ1-1; D is perhaps TRBD1 (5 bases). The CDR3 extends over 11 amino acids. V was shortened by 6 bases and J by 10 bases, with 12 bases between the two germline ends. Germline-derived CDR1 and CDR2 are MDHEN and SYDVKM. CDR3 DNA sequence: TGTGCCAGCAGATGGGGGGAGGTAGCTTTCTTT. It is translated as CASRWGEVAFF.

The J gene is TRBJ1-1, the V gene TRBV20-1; no clear D. This CDR3 contains 13 residues. Germline V lookup: CDR1 DFQATT, CDR2 SNEGSKA (reference sequence). Trimming cost V 4 bases and J 2 bases, with 11 bases left between them. The CDR3 DNA is TGCAGTGCTAAGGTTCCGGTAAACACTGAAGCTTTCTTT. This gives the protein CSAKVPVNTEAFF.

The chain combines TRBV19 with TRBJ1-4, with TRBD1 identical over 9 bases. The CDR3 covers 15 residues. CDR1 is LNHDA and CDR2 is SQIVND in the germline V gene (reference sequence). V gave up 6 bases and J gave up 6 bases; unmatched junction bases: 8. CDR3 sequence reads: CASRPPGQGYEKLFF. CDR3 sequence (DNA): TGTGCCAGTAGGCCCCCGGGACAGGGCTATGAAAAACTGTTTTTT. Filled out from reference TRBV19 and TRBJ1-4, the complete variable domain reads DGGITQSPKYLFRKEGQNVTLSCEQNLNHDAMYWYRQDPGQGLRLIYYSQIVNDFQKGDIAEGYSVSREKKESFPLTVTSAQKNPTAFYLCASRPPGQGYEKLFFGSGTQLSVL.

The sample holds a few counts of this clonotype. The chain uses TRBV7-2 and TRBJ2-7, with a weak D call TRBD1 (5 bases). This CDR3 contains 13 residues. Looked up from germline, CDR1 is SGHTA and CDR2 is FQGNSA. Trimming shortened V by 4 bases and J by 3 bases, and 10 bases separated the two germline ends. CDR3 protein: CASSSGILYEQYF. CDR3 bases: TGTGCCAGCAGCTCAGGGATCCTCTACGAGCAGTACTTC.

This rearrangement joins TRBV4-3 to TRBJ1-2; D gene uncertain. The V end lost 0 bases, the J end lost 4 bases, and 6 bases lay between the germline ends. The CDR3 extends over 13 amino acids. Per germline, CDR1 LGHNA and CDR2 YSLEER. The DNA for the CDR3 is TGCGCCAGCAGCCAAGACGACCGCTATGGCTACACCTTC. Its protein is CASSQDDRYGYTF.

CDR3 in amino acids: CASSLGAGGFDEQFF. The CDR3, as DNA: TGTGCCAGCAGCTTAGGAGCGGGAGGATTTGATGAGCAGTTCTTC. The chain combines TRBV11-2 with TRBJ2-1, with 9 bases fitting TRBD2. CDR1 is SGHAT, CDR2 FQNNGV, per germline. This CDR3 region has 15 residues. Trimming at V came to 1 base and at J to 8 bases, leaving 6 bases not matched to a gene.

This clonotype was seen a handful of times. This chain joins TRBV28 and TRBJ1-5; 7 positions agree with TRBD1. Germline loops: CDR1 MDHEN, CDR2 SYDVKM. CDR3 length: 14 amino acids. V lost 5 bases to trimming and J lost 6 bases; unmatched junction nucleotides: 7. The chain's CDR3 is CASSETGFTQPQHF. CDR3 nucleotide sequence: TGTGCCAGCAGTGAGACAGGGTTTACTCAGCCCCAGCATTTT.

V usage is TRBV24-1 and J usage is TRBJ2-1; D might be TRBD1 (6 bases). The CDR3 has 18 residues. Trimming cost V 3 bases and J 9 bases, with 26 bases left between them. The germline V gene has CDR1 KGHDR and CDR2 SFDVKD. The CDR3 nucleotides are TGTGCCACCAGTGATCCCTCCCCCACACAGGGAAGGGGGAGTGAGCAGTTCTTC. Amino acid sequence: CATSDPSPTQGRGSEQFF.

This clonotype was recorded a few times. The chain employs TRBV14 and TRBJ1-4; maybe TRBD1 (6 bases). CDR1 and CDR2 (germline): SGHDN, FVKESK. This CDR3 comprises 16 residues. The V end was cut by 2 bases, the J end by 0 bases, with 10 bases between. The CDR3 DNA is TGTGCCAGCAGCCAACGTGGACAGCCAACTAATGAAAAACTGTTTTTT. Protein sequence: CASSQRGQPTNEKLFF.

Comment on this clonotype: Since a much larger clone is just one base distant, this may be a read error. This chain joins TRBV2 and TRBJ2-7, with 7 bases aligning to TRBD1. V was pared by 8 bases and J by 4 bases, with 8 bases of the junction left unmatched. This CDR3 is built from 13 residues. The germline V gene has CDR1 SNHLY and CDR2 FYNNEI. The CDR3, as DNA: TGTGCCAGCCCAGTCCAACAGGGGTACGAGCAGTACTTC. Amino acids: CASPVQQGYEQYF.